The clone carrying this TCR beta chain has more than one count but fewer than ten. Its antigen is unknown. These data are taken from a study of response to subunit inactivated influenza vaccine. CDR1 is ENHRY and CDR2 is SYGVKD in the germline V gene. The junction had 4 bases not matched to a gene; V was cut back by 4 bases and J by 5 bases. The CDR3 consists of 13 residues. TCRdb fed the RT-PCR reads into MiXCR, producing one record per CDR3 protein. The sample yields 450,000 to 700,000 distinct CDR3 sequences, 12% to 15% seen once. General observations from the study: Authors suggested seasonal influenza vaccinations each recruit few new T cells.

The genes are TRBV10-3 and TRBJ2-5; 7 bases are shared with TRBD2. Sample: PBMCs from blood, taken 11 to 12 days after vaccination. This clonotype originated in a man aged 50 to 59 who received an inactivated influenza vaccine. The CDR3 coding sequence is TGTGCCATCAGTGGCTTGGGGGGGGAGACCCAGTACTTC. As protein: CAISGLGGETQYF.